This TCR beta chain was sequenced during a study of T cells after yellow fever vaccination (dated by TCRdb to the late 2010s). About the full investigation: Libraries from fractions with low cell numbers were prepared with the SMART-Seq v4 Ultra Low Input RNA kit. Bulk PBMC replicates and cell subsets were isolated from blood drawn at multiple timepoints before and after both primary and secondary immunization. To follow T-cell clones before and after both primary and booster YFV17D yellow fever vaccination, bulk TCR alpha and beta repertoires underwent longitudinal sequencing. The cohort comprised two healthy male donors, one aged 18 to 30 and one aged 30 to 40 years. The study at large found these results: Computational filtering was needed because FACS-sorted repertoires could contain abundant contaminating clonotypes from the bulk population. After the booster, most clones that had expanded after primary vaccination were detected again (about 95% of CD4 and around nine tenths of CD8), suggesting broad maintenance of memory. The study included only a couple of donors, which limits how far the findings can be generalized. Compared with the primary T-cell response, the secondary T-cell response was weaker but faster, peaking on day 5 rather than day 15. A small fraction of clonotypes appeared in both the CD4 and CD8 compartments, likely as a result of convergent recombination.

This clonotype has only a few counts. Its antigen target is currently unknown. Per-nucleotide qualities are absent, and no much larger clonotype sits a single base away. TCR cDNA was synthesized by 5'RACE template switching, through which a universal primer site and unique molecular identifiers were introduced. Priming of cDNA synthesis was performed from both the TCR alpha and TCR beta constant segments. Library amplification used two PCR steps, and the second PCR step added sample barcodes and sequencing adapters. Sequencing of libraries was performed on Illumina HiSeq 2500 (2x100 bp) or NovaSeq (2x150 bp). Concerning the study's data processing: Reads were demultiplexed and collapsed into UMI consensus sequences with MIGEC, and V(D)J alignment was performed with MiXCR. Clonotypes responding to the vaccine were identified with edgeR on replicate PBMC samples, with the criteria of FDR below 0.01 and a log2 fold change above 5 up to day 15. CD4 or CD8 identity was assigned to each bulk clonotype according to whether the clonotype was present at higher abundance in the sequenced CD4 repertoire or the sequenced CD8 repertoire. TCRdb cleaned the public reads at Q25 with fastp, built clones with MiXCR and kept in-frame beta chains. Rows with a matching CDR3 protein are joined into one entry that keeps the most common DNA and genes. The V and J calls here are based on TCRdb, not the publication. This sample is represented by about 300,000 distinct CDR3 sequences; around 6.8% of them were singletons. In total, the top ten clones hold roughly a sixth of the sample.

The intended sense of this specimen's treatment or condition label: live attenuated yellow fever vaccine strain. At each blood-draw timepoint, two biological replicates of bulk PBMCs were obtained. PBMCs were isolated from peripheral blood using a standard Ficoll-Paque protocol. TriZol was used to extract RNA from bulk PBMCs, CD4 and CD8 fractions, and dextramer-positive and dextramer-negative fractions. From cysteine to valine, the CDR3 is 15 amino acids long. This entry keeps only the CDR3 DNA: 45 bases, framed from base 1. From the germline V gene, CDR1 is SGHDT and CDR2 is YYEEEE. Trimming removed 4 bases from V and 0 bases from J, leaving 14 bases between the germline ends.

The sequence was collected from a man aged 18 to 29 who received the YFV17D yellow fever vaccine. The chain couples TRBV5-6 to TRBJ2-7, with no D gene named confidently. The starting material was PBMCs, obtained about 41 days after the first yellow fever vaccination. The CDR3 loop reads CASSPNPGSSYEQYV. At the DNA level, the sequence is TGTGCCAGCAGCCCAAACCCAGGAAGCTCCTACGAGCAGTACGTC.